This T cell receptor beta chain was documented in a study of cytomegalovirus exposure and HLA in healthy donors. General study findings and limits: Among the CMV-associated chains, a few were confirmed in vitro as specific for CMV antigens.

With regard to this clone: No antigen is known for it.

Sequencing used immunoSEQ multiplex PCR; TCRdb keeps in-frame clones, though not all of them. The data hold roughly 95,000 clones, with roughly 85% observed a single time. This CDR3 is 16 amino acids long. Germline-derived CDR1 and CDR2 are SGHKS and YYEKEE (reference sequence). Trimming cost V 2 bases and J 10 bases; bases outside gene matches: 9. This receptor was obtained from a man aged 18 to 29 in good health and CMV-seropositive. This chain links TRBV5-5 with TRBJ2-1; 13 bases are a match to TRBD2. Sequenced: PBMCs. The CDR3 sequence is CASSLTLSTSGREQFF. CDR3 DNA sequence: TGTGCCAGCAGCTTAACCTTATCGACTAGCGGGAGGGAGCAGTTCTTC.